The rows below give T cell receptor beta chains drawn from one sample of a study of blood T cell repertoires in COVID-19. Only in-frame clones appear in the TCRdb table, and some are missing; sequencing was by immunoSEQ multiplex PCR. Counted here are some 290,000 clones, 85% to 90% occurring once; the ten biggest clones make up less than 15%. Specimen: peripheral blood. These TCRs come from a woman aged 30 to 39 with COVID-19, enrolled during active disease. CDR3s include the opening cysteine and the closing phenylalanine or tryptophan. The D gene is left open where the match is weak. Where a row states a size, it is once, few, many or the class of an expanded clone; other rows omit it.

- | TRBJ1-5 | TRBV7-6 | - | CASSLQGNQPQHF | TGTGCCAGCAGCCTACAGGGAAATCAGCCCCAGCATTTT
- | TRBJ2-1 | TRBV27 | - | CASSFGGPFNEQFF | TGTGCCAGCAGTTTCGGGGGGCCTTTCAATGAGCAGTTCTTC
- | TRBJ2-3 | TRBV27 | - | CASSFQIVVAASRDTQYF | TGTGCCAGCAGTTTCCAGATCGTGGTAGCTGCCTCTAGAGATACGCAGTATTTT
TRBD1 | TRBJ1-5 | TRBV6-5 | - | CASSYAGGGNQPQHF | TGTGCCAGCAGTTACGCAGGGGGCGGGAATCAGCCCCAGCATTTT
TRBD2 | TRBJ2-3 | TRBV20-1 | - | CSASWGRGTDTQYF | TGCAGTGCTAGTTGGGGGAGGGGAACAGATACGCAGTATTTT
- | TRBJ1-1 | TRBV10-3 | - | CAIRGRLGLGGTEAFF | TGTGCCATCAGAGGTCGTCTAGGGCTCGGGGGCACTGAAGCTTTCTTT
TRBD1 | TRBJ1-2 | TRBV28 | - | CASKVPGQAPYGYTF | TGTGCCAGCAAAGTTCCGGGACAGGCGCCCTATGGCTACACCTTC
TRBD1 | TRBJ1-5 | TRBV28 | once | CASSHRAGQGSNQPQHF | TGTGCCAGCAGTCATCGGGCGGGACAGGGGAGCAATCAGCCCCAGCATTTT
- | TRBJ2-2 | TRBV5-6 | - | CASSLAPGTGELFF | TGTGCCAGCAGCTTGGCCCCGGGCACCGGGGAGCTGTTTTTT
TRBD1 | TRBJ2-7 | TRBV9 | - | CASSVTGGADSYEQYF | TGTGCCAGCAGCGTCACAGGGGGCGCAGATTCCTACGAGCAGTACTTC
- | TRBJ2-7 | TRBV19 | - | CASSIGANEQYF | TGTGCCAGTAGTATTGGTGCGAACGAGCAGTACTTC
- | TRBJ2-7 | TRBV2 | - | CASSLADFYEQYF | TGTGCCAGCAGTTTGGCAGATTTCTACGAGCAGTACTTC
- | TRBJ1-5 | TRBV6-5 | few | CASSPLEEGNQPQHF | TGTGCCAGCAGTCCCCTGGAGGAGGGCAATCAGCCCCAGCATTTT
- | TRBJ1-1 | TRBV10-3 | - | CAISEGARAFF | TGTGCCATCAGTGAGGGGGCGCGAGCTTTCTTT
TRBD2 | TRBJ2-7 | TRBV5-1 | - | CASSFTSGGAYEQYF | TGCGCCAGCAGCTTCACTAGCGGGGGAGCCTACGAGCAGTACTTC
TRBD1 | TRBJ1-5 | TRBV10-3 | - | CAISEGQGPYQPQHF | TGTGCCATCAGCGAGGGACAGGGGCCTTATCAGCCCCAGCATTTT
TRBD1 | TRBJ2-7 | TRBV5-5 | - | CASSFHRGLEQYF | TGTGCCAGCAGTTTTCACAGGGGGCTCGAGCAGTACTTC
TRBD1 | TRBJ1-1 | TRBV5-1 | - | CASSLGTGENTEAFF | TGCGCCAGCAGCTTGGGGACAGGAGAGAACACTGAAGCTTTCTTT
TRBD1 | TRBJ2-3 | TRBV23-1 | - | CASSQFDRARTDTQYF | TGCGCCAGCAGTCAATTCGACAGGGCACGCACAGATACGCAGTATTTT
- | TRBJ2-7 | TRBV2 | - | CASRPRFYEQYF | TGTGCCAGCAGGCCTAGGTTCTACGAGCAGTACTTC
- | TRBJ1-5 | TRBV2 | few | CASSEGVTFNQPQHF | TGTGCCAGCAGTGAAGGAGTCACCTTTAATCAGCCCCAGCATTTT
TRBD1 | TRBJ2-7 | TRBV10-1 | few | CASSEGQGSYEQYF | TGCGCCAGCAGTGAGGGACAGGGGTCCTACGAGCAGTACTTC
- | TRBJ2-1 | TRBV13 | - | CASSVGAGYNEQFF | TGTGCCAGCAGCGTAGGAGCGGGTTACAATGAGCAGTTCTTC
- | TRBJ2-4 | TRBV4-2 | - | CASSQGQHIQYF | TGTGCCAGCAGCCAAGGACAGCACATTCAGTACTTC
- | TRBJ1-1 | TRBV4-1 | - | CASSQDPASGWDTEAFF | TGCGCCAGCAGCCAAGATCCGGCGTCAGGGTGGGACACTGAAGCTTTCTTT
- | TRBJ2-7 | TRBV7-9 | - | CASQFSGYEQYF | TGTGCCAGTCAATTTTCCGGCTACGAGCAGTACTTC
TRBD2 | TRBJ2-3 | TRBV24-1 | - | CATSDLRRGGSDTQYF | TGTGCCACCAGTGATTTACGACGGGGGGGTTCGGATACGCAGTATTTT
- | TRBJ2-7 | TRBV4-1 | - | CASSHQGSYEQYF | TGCGCCAGCAGCCATCAGGGGAGCTACGAGCAGTACTTC
- | TRBJ2-7 | TRBV6-1 | once | CASSDRLGQYEQYF | TGTGCCAGCAGTGATCGCTTGGGACAATACGAGCAGTACTTC
TRBD1 | TRBJ1-1 | TRBV19 | once | CASSYRGVRYAEAFF | TGTGCCAGTAGCTACAGGGGAGTTAGGTACGCTGAAGCTTTCTTT
- | TRBJ2-2 | TRBV6-5 | once | CASSYDGGGELFF | TGTGCCAGCAGTTACGACGGGGGCGGGGAGCTGTTTTTT
TRBD1 | TRBJ1-2 | TRBV5-1 | once | CASSLRQGRTYFDGYTF | TGCGCCAGCAGCTTGAGACAGGGGAGGACATATTTCGATGGCTACACCTTC
TRBD2 | TRBJ2-1 | TRBV4-1 | once | CASSQAGGQLSNEQFF | TGCGCCAGCAGCCAAGCGGGGGGGCAACTCAGCAATGAGCAGTTCTTC
- | TRBJ2-7 | TRBV5-6 | - | CASSWAPGTPSYEQYF | TGTGCCAGCAGCTGGGCCCCAGGGACTCCATCCTACGAGCAGTACTTC
- | TRBJ1-2 | TRBV6-6 | - | CASSYLDGYTF | TGTGCCAGCAGTTACCTTGATGGCTACACCTTC
- | TRBJ2-6 | TRBV7-9 | once | CASSSTETSSGANVLTF | TGTGCCAGCAGCTCGACAGAAACAAGCTCTGGGGCCAACGTCCTGACTTTC
- | TRBJ2-7 | TRBV11-1 | once | CASSLRESYEQYF | TGTGCCAGCAGCTTACGGGAATCCTACGAGCAGTACTTC
TRBD2 | TRBJ2-3 | TRBV2 | - | CASSELGLAGGEKTDTQYF | TGTGCCAGCAGTGAACTGGGGCTAGCGGGGGGGGAAAAGACAGATACGCAGTATTTT
- | TRBJ1-2 | TRBV7-9 | - | CASSLSGNAYGYTF | TGTGCCAGCAGCTTATCCGGTAATGCCTATGGCTACACCTTC
- | TRBJ1-2 | TRBV10-3 | - | CAISEQGGGGYTF | TGTGCCATCAGTGAGCAAGGGGGTGGTGGCTACACCTTC
- | TRBJ1-6 | TRBV6-5 | - | CASNPTTGPSGTLHF | TGTGCCAGCAATCCTACGACAGGTCCCTCAGGTACACTCCACTTT
- | TRBJ1-1 | TRBV5-5 | - | CASSLDTRETFF | TGTGCCAGCAGCTTGGATACTAGGGAGACTTTCTTT
TRBD2 | TRBJ2-7 | TRBV7-9 | - | CASSSHVPDGGGYEQYF | TGTGCCAGCAGCTCACACGTACCTGATGGCGGGGGGTACGAGCAGTACTTC
TRBD1 | TRBJ1-2 | TRBV6-5 | - | CASSRTQGTLNF | TGTGCCAGCAGCCGTACACAGGGGACCCTCAACTTC
TRBD1 | TRBJ1-2 | TRBV27 | - | CASSPRTGINYGYTF | TGTGCCAGCAGTCCTCGGACAGGGATTAACTATGGCTACACCTTC
TRBD2 | TRBJ2-1 | TRBV7-6 | - | CASSIAGADYNEQFF | TGTGCCAGCAGCATAGCGGGGGCCGACTACAATGAGCAGTTCTTC
- | TRBJ1-2 | TRBV18 | - | CASSPTREGAGYTF | TGTGCCAGCTCACCAACCAGGGAGGGTGCGGGCTACACCTTC
TRBD1 | TRBJ2-1 | TRBV18 | once | CASSPGSRDRWIQSSYNEQFF | TGTGCCAGCTCACCGGGGTCCCGGGACAGGTGGATTCAAAGCTCCTACAATGAGCAGTTCTTC
- | TRBJ2-1 | TRBV7-9 | - | CASSLGISANEQFF | TGTGCCAGCAGCTTAGGTATTAGCGCAAATGAGCAGTTCTTC
- | TRBJ1-2 | TRBV19 | - | CASSISISYGYTF | TGTGCCAGTAGTATTTCGATCAGCTATGGCTACACCTTC
- | TRBJ2-7 | TRBV6-5 | - | CASSYRETVSYEQYF | TGTGCCAGCAGTTACCGGGAGACAGTTTCCTACGAGCAGTACTTC
- | TRBJ1-2 | TRBV21-1 | once | CASSKRGYYGYTF | TGTGCCAGCAGCAAGAGGGGGTACTATGGCTACACCTTC
TRBD1 | TRBJ1-5 | TRBV6-1 | - | CASSERDRGLYSNQPQHF | TGTGCCAGCAGTGAAAGGGACAGGGGGCTATATAGCAATCAGCCCCAGCATTTT
- | TRBJ2-7 | TRBV19 | - | CASKGRGGSYEQYF | TGTGCCAGTAAAGGGCGGGGAGGCTCCTACGAGCAGTACTTC
TRBD1 | TRBJ2-1 | TRBV7-9 | few | CASSNGQGASNEQFF | TGTGCCAGCAGCAATGGACAGGGGGCTAGCAATGAGCAGTTCTTC
TRBD1 | TRBJ1-1 | TRBV30 | - | CAWGDREAEAFF | TGTGCCTGGGGGGACAGGGAAGCTGAAGCTTTCTTT
TRBD1 | TRBJ1-3 | TRBV3-1/TRBV3-2 | once | CASSHGQGDGNTIYF | TGTGCCAGCAGCCATGGACAGGGGGATGGAAACACCATATATTTT
- | TRBJ1-2 | TRBV27 | - | CASRGVINVGYGYTF | TGTGCCAGCCGGGGGGTCATAAACGTCGGCTATGGCTACACCTTC
- | TRBJ1-3 | TRBV5-1 | - | CASSLGRFGNTIYF | TGCGCCAGCAGCTTGGGGAGATTTGGAAACACCATATATTTT
TRBD1 | TRBJ1-4 | TRBV6-5 | - | CASSRFGGQLKLFF | TGTGCCAGCAGTCGCTTCGGGGGACAGCTAAAACTGTTTTTT